Included here is one T cell receptor beta chain sequence, with context. The specificity of this receptor is unknown. Base qualities were left out, and no much larger clone turns up one base away. In the prospective study, participants were about 18 to 90 years old, resided in 24 geographic areas of the United States, and were enrolled through a virtual design. In the prospective study, cohorts were assigned on the basis of participant-reported clinical history obtained from a screening survey and a study questionnaire. Exposed participants had been in contact with someone with a PCR-confirmed or clinician-diagnosed COVID-19 case within 2 weeks of study entry. In the prospective study, mobile phlebotomists collected whole blood, serum and a nasopharyngeal or oropharyngeal swab from each participant. Over a roughly two-month period, participants in the prospective study had the option of providing additional blood draws and questionnaires. Prospective study blood samples were shipped either frozen or at room temperature before DNA extraction.

This specimen comes from a study of blood T cell repertoires in COVID-19 (dated by TCRdb to the early 2020s). For the study in its entirety: The collaborator samples originated in the United States, Italy and Spain and spanned the acute and convalescent phases of COVID-19. The prospective study material was composed of cDNA or gDNA derived from T cells, B-cell-depleted T cells, or PBMCs. The dataset comprised deeply sampled blood TCRbeta repertoires from subjects exposed to, actively infected with, or recovered from COVID-19. The repertoires were released in a freely available public database intended as a resource for research on the immune response to SARS-CoV-2. The samples were drawn from the first 160 participants of the ongoing ImmuneRACE study and from over 950 subjects provided by 6 global collaborators. Sample metadata almost always included a de-identified subject ID, COVID-19 status, age in years and sex. Where available, HLA class I and class II types were taken from metadata supplied by the sample provider and were not determined by assay-based typing.

Study-wide findings and limitations: How much clinical and demographic metadata was included differed by source and by participant, and the metadata was provided uncurated.

Sequences SNHLY (CDR1) and FYNNEI (CDR2) are obtained from the germline V gene. V is shortened by 5 bases, J by 6 bases, and the region joining them spans 16 bases. The CDR3 spans 15 residues, from the cysteine through the phenylalanine. Only the CDR3 DNA stays, 45 bases, in frame from base 1. TCRbeta CDR3 regions were amplified from genomic DNA using the immunoSEQ Assay, a bias-controlled multiplex PCR. The study's processing was this. Nucleated cell counts per sample were estimated from amplification of reference gene primers within the assay. Sequence reads were collapsed and filtered to measure the absolute abundance of every unique TCRbeta CDR3 rearrangement. For each sample, productive Simpson clonality was calculated as the square root of Simpson's diversity index over productive rearrangements. TCRdb retrieved this table from immuneACCESS and kept in-frame rearrangements only. Not all clones are present; in checked studies, unresolved V genes account for under half, and no reason is known for the remainder. The V and J calls and clone size were taken over from that table, and D and trimming were inferred from the DNA. The sample table holds fewer than 350,000 clones, of which about 90% were seen once. The ten biggest clones cover approximately 1% of the sample.

This TCR was recovered from a woman in her 30s who had been exposed to COVID-19. The sample was PBMCs or T cells enriched from blood (not recorded which). The chain was built from TRBV2 and TRBJ1-4; the D gene assignment is ambiguous. The CDR3 has the sequence CASSSREAPYEKLFF. The nucleotides read TGTGCCAGCAGTTCCCGGGAGGCACCCTATGAAAAACTGTTTTTT.